This is a list of T cell receptor beta chains from one sample in a study of blood T cell repertoires in COVID-19. Only in-frame clones appear in the TCRdb table, and some are missing; sequencing was by immunoSEQ multiplex PCR. The sample contains about 100,000 clones, about four fifths of which appear only once. Sequenced input: peripheral blood. These receptors came from a man aged 55 to 70 with acute or convalescent COVID-19. Each CDR3 is given with its conserved first and last residue. Fields, in order: V gene, clone size, D gene, J gene, CDR3 protein, CDR3 DNA. The D gene is left open where the match is weak. Expanded clones get a size class; other rows say once, few or many, or leave the size out.

>TRBV4-2|NA|NA|TRBJ1-1
CASSQGDTNTEAFF
TGTGCCAGCAGCCAAGGGGACACGAACACTGAAGCTTTCTTT
>TRBV11-3|once|TRBD2|TRBJ2-7
CASSLPLRLAEHSYEQYF
TGTGCCAGCAGCTTACCCCTTCGACTAGCGGAACACTCCTACGAGCAGTACTTC
>TRBV12-3/TRBV12-4|NA|NA|TRBJ1-2
CATEDMASSGYTF
TGTGCCACCGAAGACATGGCATCGTCCGGCTACACCTTC
>TRBV13|NA|TRBD2|TRBJ2-3
CASRRLAGSTDTQYF
TGTGCCAGCAGGAGACTAGCGGGGTCCACAGATACGCAGTATTTT
>TRBV24-1|NA|TRBD1|TRBJ1-2
CATSDRGGQGAPGGYTF
TGTGCCACCAGTGACCGCGGGGGTCAGGGGGCGCCTGGAGGCTACACCTTC
>TRBV6-5|NA|NA|TRBJ2-7
CASSHSEQYF
TGTGCCAGCTCCCATTCCGAGCAGTACTTC
>TRBV20-1|NA|NA|TRBJ1-1
CSVGRVNEAFF
TGCAGTGTTGGCAGGGTGAATGAAGCTTTCTTT
>TRBV4-1|NA|NA|TRBJ2-2
CASSQPGTTDTGELFF
TGCGCCAGCAGCCAGCCCGGGACAACTGACACCGGGGAGCTGTTTTTT
>TRBV30|NA|TRBD2|TRBJ2-1
CAWDGLAGEQFF
TGTGCCTGGGATGGTCTAGCGGGTGAGCAGTTCTTC
>TRBV6-1|NA|TRBD1|TRBJ2-7
CASSERRDRDHF
TGTGCCAGCAGTGAAAGACGGGACAGGGACCACTTC
>TRBV6-5|NA|TRBD1|TRBJ2-3
CASEKPGQGPDTQYF
TGTGCCAGCGAAAAACCGGGACAGGGACCAGATACGCAGTATTTT
>TRBV6-5|NA|TRBD2|TRBJ2-5
CASSSPGLTETQYF
TGTGCCAGCAGTTCGCCGGGACTAACAGAGACCCAGTACTTC
>TRBV3-1/TRBV3-2|once|TRBD2|TRBJ2-3
CASSPSGLAGDLATQYF
TGTGCCAGCAGCCCATCGGGACTAGCGGGAGATCTCGCTACGCAGTATTTT
>TRBV2|NA|NA|TRBJ1-6
CASSAQGGAPLHF
TGTGCCAGCAGTGCTCAAGGGGGTGCACCCCTCCACTTT
>TRBV6-6|NA|TRBD2|TRBJ2-2
CASRRSGRINGELFF
TGTGCCAGCAGACGTAGCGGGAGGATCAACGGGGAGCTGTTTTTT
>TRBV7-2|NA|NA|TRBJ1-1
CATTALTVMTEAFF
TGTGCCACCACAGCACTGACAGTGATGACTGAAGCTTTCTTT
>TRBV28|NA|NA|TRBJ2-2
CASSITGTKNTGELFF
TGTGCCAGCAGTATAACCGGGACAAAGAACACCGGGGAGCTGTTTTTT
>TRBV3-1/TRBV3-2|NA|NA|TRBJ1-1
CASSRGGRLNTEAFF
TGTGCCAGCAGCCGAGGGGGACGGTTGAACACTGAAGCTTTCTTT
>TRBV15|NA|TRBD2|TRBJ2-5
CATSIGLAGTETQYF
TGTGCCACCAGCATCGGACTAGCGGGAACGGAGACCCAGTACTTC
>TRBV5-6|NA|TRBD1|TRBJ2-7
CASSLVQGASYEQYF
TGTGCCAGCAGCTTGGTCCAGGGGGCCTCCTACGAGCAGTACTTC
>TRBV18|NA|NA|TRBJ2-2
CASSPLARGGGELFF
TGTGCCAGCTCACCACTAGCTAGGGGCGGCGGGGAGCTGTTTTTT
>TRBV19|NA|NA|TRBJ1-2
CASSLTANYGYTF
TGTGCCAGTAGTCTGACAGCAAACTATGGCTACACCTTC
>TRBV28|NA|NA|TRBJ2-5
CASSLNGAGQETQYF
TGTGCCAGCAGTTTAAATGGGGCAGGGCAAGAGACCCAGTACTTC
>TRBV3-1/TRBV3-2|NA|NA|TRBJ2-2
CASSQERWNLGGLNTGELFF
TGTGCCAGCAGCCAAGAAAGGTGGAACCTGGGAGGTCTGAACACCGGGGAGCTGTTTTTT
>TRBV19|NA|NA|TRBJ1-1
CVSSLHPSANTEAFF
TGTGTCAGTAGTCTGCACCCCAGCGCTAACACTGAAGCTTTCTTT
>TRBV5-1|NA|NA|TRBJ2-2
CASSLDRGGTGELFF
TGCGCCAGCAGCTTGGACAGGGGGGGCACCGGGGAGCTGTTTTTT
>TRBV19|NA|NA|TRBJ2-5
CASSISGVGETQYF
TGTGCCAGTAGTATTTCCGGGGTTGGAGAGACCCAGTACTTC
>TRBV27|NA|NA|TRBJ2-7
CASSDAGSSYEQYF
TGTGCCAGCAGCGACGCTGGGAGCTCCTACGAGCAGTACTTC
>TRBV7-9|few|NA|TRBJ1-2
CASSPGQIYGYTF
TGTGCCAGCAGCCCCGGACAGATTTATGGCTACACCTTC
>TRBV6-5|NA|NA|TRBJ2-5
CASSYSPVVETQYF
TGTGCCAGCAGTTATTCACCGGTCGTGGAGACCCAGTACTTC
>TRBV19|NA|TRBD1|TRBJ2-2
CASSTQGADTGELFF
TGTGCCAGTAGTACACAGGGGGCGGACACCGGGGAGCTGTTTTTT
>TRBV15|NA|TRBD1|TRBJ2-6
CATSRWTGGDGANVLTF
TGTGCCACCAGCAGGTGGACAGGGGGCGATGGGGCCAACGTCCTGACTTTC
>TRBV7-9|NA|NA|TRBJ1-4
CASSGTENEKLFF
TGTGCCAGCTCTGGGACTGAGAATGAAAAACTGTTTTTT
>TRBV9|NA|NA|TRBJ1-3
CASSVITGNTIYF
TGTGCCAGCAGCGTAATAACTGGAAACACCATATATTTT
>TRBV2|few|NA|TRBJ1-1
CASGVFTEAFF
TGTGCCAGCGGAGTTTTCACTGAAGCTTTCTTT
>TRBV4-1|NA|TRBD2|TRBJ2-3
CASSLGGDADTQYF
TGCGCCAGCAGCCTCGGGGGGGACGCAGATACGCAGTATTTT
>TRBV19|NA|NA|TRBJ2-3
CASSIVSGSTDTQYF
TGTGCCAGTAGTATAGTGAGCGGAAGTACAGATACGCAGTATTTT
>TRBV5-1|NA|NA|TRBJ1-2
CASSLGRGGSAGYTF
TGCGCCAGCAGCTTGGGCCGGGGGGGAAGTGCTGGCTACACCTTC
>TRBV5-6|NA|TRBD1|TRBJ2-7
CASSQPGQQSSYEQYF
TGTGCCAGCAGCCAGCCGGGACAGCAAAGCTCCTACGAGCAGTACTTC
>TRBV28|once|NA|TRBJ2-7
CASSHSGQLVDEQYF
TGTGCCAGCAGTCACTCAGGACAGTTAGTGGACGAGCAGTACTTC
>TRBV27|NA|NA|TRBJ2-6
CASRRGLGFIPGANVLTF
TGTGCCAGCAGACGGGGTTTGGGGTTCATACCTGGGGCCAACGTCCTGACTTTC
>TRBV5-1|NA|NA|TRBJ1-6
CASSLGAGASPLHF
TGCGCCAGCAGCTTGGGGGCAGGGGCTTCACCCCTCCACTTT
>TRBV5-1|few|NA|TRBJ2-2
CASSSGHSNTGELFF
TGCGCCAGCAGCTCCGGACACTCGAACACCGGGGAGCTGTTTTTT
>TRBV2|NA|NA|TRBJ2-5
CASSPNGGETQYF
TGTGCCAGCAGTCCTAACGGGGGAGAGACCCAGTACTTC
>TRBV19|NA|NA|TRBJ2-5
CASSIGPRQVQETQYF
TGTGCCAGTAGTATAGGACCCCGACAAGTTCAAGAGACCCAGTACTTC
>TRBV7-9|NA|TRBD1|TRBJ1-1
CASSRILGAQGKGRTEAFF
TGTGCCAGCAGCCGCATCTTGGGGGCACAGGGGAAGGGTAGGACTGAAGCTTTCTTT
>TRBV5-1|NA|TRBD2|TRBJ2-1
CASSLGTSGSLDEQFF
TGCGCCAGCAGCTTGGGGACTAGCGGGAGTCTAGATGAGCAGTTCTTC
>TRBV3-1/TRBV3-2|NA|TRBD2|TRBJ2-3
CASRGGADTQYF
TGTGCCAGCAGGGGAGGGGCAGATACGCAGTATTTT
>TRBV7-2|NA|NA|TRBJ2-5
CASSSDSYQETQYF
TGTGCCAGCAGCTCGGACAGTTACCAAGAGACCCAGTACTTC
>TRBV29-1|once|NA|TRBJ1-1
CSVGAGSGTEAFF
TGCAGCGTTGGTGCGGGCTCGGGCACTGAAGCTTTCTTT
>TRBV7-2|NA|NA|TRBJ2-5
CASSLDWQETQYF
TGTGCCAGCAGCCTGGACTGGCAAGAGACCCAGTACTTC
>TRBV5-4|NA|NA|TRBJ2-1
CASSSPVKSSYNEQFF
TGTGCCAGCAGCTCCCCTGTGAAGAGCTCCTACAATGAGCAGTTCTTC
>TRBV7-9|NA|NA|TRBJ2-7
CASSLINTGDEQYF
TGTGCCAGCAGCTTAATCAACACGGGGGACGAGCAGTACTTC
>TRBV2|NA|NA|TRBJ2-3
CASSEKPSRLTDTQYF
TGTGCCAGCAGTGAAAAGCCTAGTAGATTGACAGATACGCAGTATTTT
>TRBV5-5|NA|NA|TRBJ1-2
CASSLGWDISYGYTF
TGTGCCAGCAGCTTGGGGTGGGACATCTCTTATGGCTACACCTTC